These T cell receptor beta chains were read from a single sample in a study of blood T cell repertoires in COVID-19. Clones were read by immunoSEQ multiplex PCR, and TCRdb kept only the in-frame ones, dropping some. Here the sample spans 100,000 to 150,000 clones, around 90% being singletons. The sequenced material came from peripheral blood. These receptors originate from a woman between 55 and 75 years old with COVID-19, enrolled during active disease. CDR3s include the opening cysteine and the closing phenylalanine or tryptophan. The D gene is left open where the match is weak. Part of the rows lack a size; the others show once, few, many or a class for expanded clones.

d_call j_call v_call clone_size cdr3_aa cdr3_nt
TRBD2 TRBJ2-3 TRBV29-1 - CSVGGGGLDTQYF TGCAGCGTTGGAGGCGGGGGGCTGGATACGCAGTATTTT
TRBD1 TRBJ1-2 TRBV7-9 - CASSKTGDYGYTF TGTGCCAGCAGCAAGACAGGGGACTATGGCTACACCTTC
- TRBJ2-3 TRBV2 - CASTRSRLDFTDTQYF TGTGCCAGCACCCGAAGCCGACTAGATTTCACAGATACGCAGTATTTT
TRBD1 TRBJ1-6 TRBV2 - CALGQGSNSPLHF TGTGCTTTGGGACAGGGGTCAAATTCACCCCTCCACTTT
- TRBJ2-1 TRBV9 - CASSVGGRGINEQFF TGTGCCAGCAGCGTAGGGGGCCGGGGGATCAATGAGCAGTTCTTC
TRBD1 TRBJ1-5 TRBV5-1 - CASSLGTDYSNQPQHF TGCGCCAGCAGCCTAGGGACAGATTATAGCAATCAGCCCCAGCATTTT
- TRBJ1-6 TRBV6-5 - CASTGGPHGNSPLHF TGTGCCAGCACGGGGGGGCCTCATGGGAATTCACCCCTCCACTTT
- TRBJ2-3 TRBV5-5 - CASSLDFSTDTQYF TGTGCCAGCAGCTTGGACTTCAGCACAGATACGCAGTATTTT
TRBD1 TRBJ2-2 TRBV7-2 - CASSPDRGGDGELFF TGTGCCAGCAGTCCCGACAGGGGGGGTGACGGGGAGCTGTTTTTT
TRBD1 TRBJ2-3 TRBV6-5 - CASVPGQGATDTQYF TGTGCCAGCGTACCGGGACAGGGGGCGACAGATACGCAGTATTTT
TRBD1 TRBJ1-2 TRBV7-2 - CASSRDRVGSNGYTF TGTGCCAGCAGCCGGGACAGGGTGGGGAGTAATGGCTACACCTTC
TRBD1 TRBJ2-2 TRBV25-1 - CASQFDRGAEGELFF TGTGCCAGCCAGTTCGACAGGGGTGCTGAAGGGGAGCTGTTTTTT
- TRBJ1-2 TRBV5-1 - CASSSYGGTGYGYTF TGCGCCAGCAGCTCCTACGGGGGAACTGGCTATGGCTACACCTTC
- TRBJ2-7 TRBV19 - CASSWDTASYEQYF TGTGCCAGTAGTTGGGACACCGCTTCCTACGAGCAGTACTTC
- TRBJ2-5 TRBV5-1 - CASSLQETQETQYF TGCGCCAGCAGCTTGCAGGAAACTCAAGAGACCCAGTACTTC
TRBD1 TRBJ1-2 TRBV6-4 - CASRTPGGGYTF TGTGCCAGCAGGACACCAGGGGGTGGCTACACCTTC
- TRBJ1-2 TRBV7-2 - CASSLDVPGTNYGYTF TGTGCCAGCAGCTTAGATGTTCCAGGGACTAACTATGGCTACACCTTC
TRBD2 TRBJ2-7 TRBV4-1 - CASSQDLAGGRYEQYF TGCGCCAGCAGCCAGGACCTAGCGGGGGGACGGTACGAGCAGTACTTC
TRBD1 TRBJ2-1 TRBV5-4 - CASSQNRDRGDEQFF TGTGCCAGCAGCCAAAATCGGGACAGGGGCGATGAGCAGTTCTTC
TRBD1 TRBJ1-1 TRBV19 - CASSSRAGGLSEAFF TGTGCCAGTAGTTCCCGGGCAGGGGGCTTGTCTGAAGCTTTCTTT
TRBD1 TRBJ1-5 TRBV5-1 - CASSLEGAKGQPQHF TGCGCCAGCAGCTTAGAGGGGGCGAAAGGTCAGCCCCAGCATTTT
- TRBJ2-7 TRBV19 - CASSTQTAGEQYF TGTGCCAGTAGTACCCAAACGGCAGGCGAGCAGTACTTC
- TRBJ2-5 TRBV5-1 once CASSLAWRETQYF TGCGCCAGCAGCTTGGCCTGGAGGGAGACCCAGTACTTC
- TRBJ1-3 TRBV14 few CASSPGYSGNTIYF TGTGCCAGCAGCCCCGGGTACTCTGGAAACACCATATATTTT
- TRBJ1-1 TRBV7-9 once CASSPQGRMNTEAFF TGTGCCAGCAGCCCACAGGGCCGCATGAACACTGAAGCTTTCTTT
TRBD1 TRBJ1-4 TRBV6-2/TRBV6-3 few CASSYRQGAEKLFF TGTGCCAGCAGTTATCGGCAGGGGGCTGAAAAACTGTTTTTT
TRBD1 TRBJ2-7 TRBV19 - CASRGPGNRGRLYEQYF TGTGCCAGTAGGGGCCCTGGGAACAGGGGGCGGTTATACGAGCAGTACTTC
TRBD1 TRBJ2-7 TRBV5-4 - CASSLENPGQGGEQYF TGTGCCAGCAGCTTGGAGAACCCGGGACAGGGAGGCGAGCAGTACTTC
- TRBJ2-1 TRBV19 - CASSGDFDNEQFF TGTGCCAGTAGTGGGGACTTCGATAATGAGCAGTTCTTC
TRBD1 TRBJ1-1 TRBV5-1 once CASSTGGSTEAFF TGCGCCAGCAGCACAGGGGGTAGCACTGAAGCTTTCTTT
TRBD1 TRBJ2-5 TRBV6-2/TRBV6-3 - CASRYRGLGRETQYF TGTGCCAGCAGATACAGGGGGCTTGGAAGGGAGACCCAGTACTTC
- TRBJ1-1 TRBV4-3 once CASSQETGWNTEAFF TGCGCCAGCAGCCAAGAGACAGGTTGGAACACTGAAGCTTTCTTT
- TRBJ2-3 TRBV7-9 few CASSSWTSTDTQYF TGTGCCAGCAGCTCCTGGACTAGCACAGATACGCAGTATTTT
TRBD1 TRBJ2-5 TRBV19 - CASSPGGTGKETQYF TGTGCCAGTAGTCCCGGGGGGACAGGGAAGGAGACCCAGTACTTC
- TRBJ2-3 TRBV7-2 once CASSAGGAVGTQYF TGTGCCAGCAGCGCAGGTGGGGCGGTCGGTACGCAGTATTTT
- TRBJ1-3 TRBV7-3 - CASSPYSGNTIYF TGTGCCAGCAGCCCTTACTCTGGAAACACCATATATTTT
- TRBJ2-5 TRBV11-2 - CASSLSYSQETQYF TGTGCCAGCAGCCTGAGCTACTCCCAAGAGACCCAGTACTTC
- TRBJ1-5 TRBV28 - CASSLVEGKRHF TGTGCCAGCAGTTTGGTGGAGGGGAAACGGCATTTT
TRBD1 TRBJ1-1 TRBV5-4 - CASNRGLNTEAFF TGTGCCAGCAACAGGGGATTGAACACTGAAGCTTTCTTT
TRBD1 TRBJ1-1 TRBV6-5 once CASSLGQGNTEAFF TGTGCCAGCAGCCTGGGACAGGGGAACACTGAAGCTTTCTTT
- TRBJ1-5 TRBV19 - CAAEAGLGSNQPQHF TGTGCCGCAGAGGCAGGGTTGGGTAGCAATCAGCCCCAGCATTTT